This TCR beta chain was obtained from a study of T cell clonality in common variable immunodeficiency. Findings and limits, study-wide: Repertoire-complication correlations in CVID were limited by patient heterogeneity.

This clone was counted many times. The antigen is unknown. With the read ending 3 residues before the CDR3 end, the germline J gene is used to fill in that end. The protocol was immunoSEQ multiplex PCR, while the TCRdb copy is restricted to in-frame clones and leaves out a portion. The specimen has some 40,000 clones, none found just once. The CDR3 contains 16 residues. J was trimmed by 1 base and V by 1 base; bases with no gene match: 3. The clonotype was recovered from a person between 18 and 75 years old in good health. V is TRBV12-3 or TRBV12-4 and J is TRBJ2-2, with 7 bases lining up with TRBD1. Sequencing input: peripheral blood mononuclear cells. The CDR3 sequence: CASSLVGTVNTGELFF. CDR3 DNA (partial): TGTGCCAGCAGTTTAGTAGGGACAGTGAACACCGGGGAG.